This T cell receptor beta chain was found in a study of OX40 agonist ivuxolimab in advanced cancers. Study-level background: Three patients had partial responses: one hepatocellular carcinoma, two cutaneous melanoma. General study points: CD8+ T cells (on average) carried more expanded clones than CD4+ T cells. At doses 0.1 to 3.0 mg/kg, CD4+ and CD8+ clones expanded. The study did not work out the antigen specificity of the expanded peripheral T cells.

Germline values: CDR1 MDHEN, CDR2 SYDVKM. The CDR3 is 16 amino acids. V was pared by 3 bases and J by 4 bases, with 17 bases between. Some clones are missing from TCRdb's copy, which holds only in-frame ones; the method was immunoSEQ multiplex PCR. Found here are around 56,000 clones, nearly 90% of them singletons; the top ten hold around 10%. Concerning this clone itself: What it recognizes is unknown.

V gene TRBV28 combines with J gene TRBJ2-3; no clear D gene. This specimen consisted of CD4+ or CD8+ T cells sorted from blood, obtained in a trial of the OX40 agonist ivuxolimab. The TCR was taken from an adult with an advanced solid tumor such as melanoma, head and neck, liver or kidney cancer. CDR3 DNA sequence: TGTGCCAGCAGTTTCCCGACTGAGCTGGTCTCAGATACGCAGTATTTT. Translation: CASSFPTELVSDTQYF.